The T cell receptor beta chain described here comes from a study of identical twins. Study results and limitations: Models underestimated out-of-frame TCR alpha sharing in monozygotic twins. Weaker excess twin sharing was observed in beta out-of-frame sequences. There were fewer insertions in abundant cord blood beta clonotypes, but memory repertoires showed no such pattern.

With regard to this clonotype: Its specificity is unknown.

TCRdb re-derived calls from the 5' RACE reads in MiXCR, one entry per CDR3 protein. The sample lists hundreds of thousands of distinct CDR3 sequences; more than 20% were seen once. The CDR3 loop spans 14 amino acids. Germline V gene lookup returns CDR1 SGHRS and CDR2 YFSETQ. Trimming pared 1 base from V and 5 bases from J, leaving 12 bases between. The same data also contributed to another study, on T cells expressing NK-cell markers. That study adds: CD8+ T cells in more than five donors included dominant NKG2C+ clonotypes at roughly 1.0-8%.

The sequenced sample consisted of CD4+ T cells sorted from blood. This receptor was obtained from a woman between 18 and 30 years old in good health. The J gene is TRBJ2-5, the V gene TRBV5-1, with D tentatively TRBD1 (6 bases). CDR3 coding DNA: TGCGCCAGCAGCTTGCAAAACAGGGAGGAGACCCAGTACTTC. It encodes CASSLQNREETQYF.